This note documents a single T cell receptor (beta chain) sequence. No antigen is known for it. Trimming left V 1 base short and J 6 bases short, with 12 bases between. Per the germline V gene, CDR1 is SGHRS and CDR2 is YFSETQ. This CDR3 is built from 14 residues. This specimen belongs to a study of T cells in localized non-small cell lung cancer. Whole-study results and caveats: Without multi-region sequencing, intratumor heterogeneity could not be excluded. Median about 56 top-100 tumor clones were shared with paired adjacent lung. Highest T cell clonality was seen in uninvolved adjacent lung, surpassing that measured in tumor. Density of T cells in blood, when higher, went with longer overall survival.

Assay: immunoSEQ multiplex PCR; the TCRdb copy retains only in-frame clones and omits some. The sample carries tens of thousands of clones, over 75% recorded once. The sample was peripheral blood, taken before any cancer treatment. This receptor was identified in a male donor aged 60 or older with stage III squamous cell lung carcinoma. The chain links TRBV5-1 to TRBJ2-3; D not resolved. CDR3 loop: CASSLLGQMDTQYF. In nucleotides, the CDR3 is TGCGCCAGCAGCTTGTTAGGCCAGATGGATACGCAGTATTTT.